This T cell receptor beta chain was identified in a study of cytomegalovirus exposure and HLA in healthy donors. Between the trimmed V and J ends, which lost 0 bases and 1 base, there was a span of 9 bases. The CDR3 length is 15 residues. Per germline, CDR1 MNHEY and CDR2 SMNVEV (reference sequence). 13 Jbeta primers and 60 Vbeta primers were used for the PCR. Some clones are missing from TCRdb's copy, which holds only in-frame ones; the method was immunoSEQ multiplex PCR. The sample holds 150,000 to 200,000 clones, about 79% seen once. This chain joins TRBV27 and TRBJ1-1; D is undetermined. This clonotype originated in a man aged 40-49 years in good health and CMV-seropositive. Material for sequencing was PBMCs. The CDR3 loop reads CASSLSEVANTEAFF. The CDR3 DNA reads TGTGCCAGCAGTTTATCGGAGGTGGCGAACACTGAAGCTTTCTTT.